This T cell receptor beta chain is drawn from a study of blood T cell repertoires in COVID-19. Background on the study: Sites in the United States, Italy and Spain provided acute and convalescent COVID-19 samples. PBMCs, B-cell-depleted T cells, or T cells were the source of the cDNA or gDNA that made up the material.

Per the authors' pipeline: From reference gene primer amplification, estimates of nucleated cell counts were derived. Clones were sequenced by immunoSEQ multiplex PCR, and TCRdb holds only the in-frame ones, with some missing. The D gene and trimming were derived from the DNA, and the V and J assignments and clone size from that table. This repertoire shows fewer than 300,000 clones, approximately 77% found once; its top ten account for roughly 3%. The V end was cut by 5 bases, the J end by 8 bases, with 22 bases between. Germline loops: CDR1 MRHNA, CDR2 SNTAGT. The CDR3 spans 16 residues. The chain joins TRBV6-4 to TRBJ2-1; D gene uncertain. This clonotype was sampled from a woman between 18 and 30 years old with acute or convalescent COVID-19. The sequencing sample was made of peripheral blood. The CDR3 protein is CASSPLRSSSVDEQFF. The CDR3 region has the DNA TGTGCCAGCAGTCCCCTCCGGTCTTCCTCGGTTGATGAGCAGTTCTTC.